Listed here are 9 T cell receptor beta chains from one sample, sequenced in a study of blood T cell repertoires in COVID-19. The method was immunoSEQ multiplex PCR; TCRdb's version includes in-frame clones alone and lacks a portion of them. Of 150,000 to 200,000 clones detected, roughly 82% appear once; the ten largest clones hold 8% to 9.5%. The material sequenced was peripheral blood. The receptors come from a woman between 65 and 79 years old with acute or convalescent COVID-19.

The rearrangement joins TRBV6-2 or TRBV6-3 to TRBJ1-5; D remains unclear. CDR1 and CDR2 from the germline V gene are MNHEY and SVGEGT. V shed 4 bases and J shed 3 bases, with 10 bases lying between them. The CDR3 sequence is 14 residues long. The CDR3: CASSFPFPNQPQHF. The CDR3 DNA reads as TGTGCCAGCAGTTTTCCCTTCCCCAATCAGCCCCAGCATTTT.

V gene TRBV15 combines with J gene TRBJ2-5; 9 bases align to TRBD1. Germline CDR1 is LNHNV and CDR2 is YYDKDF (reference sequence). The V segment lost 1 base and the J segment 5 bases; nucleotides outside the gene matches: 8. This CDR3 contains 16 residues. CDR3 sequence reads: CATSRVGQGPTETQYF. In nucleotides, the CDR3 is TGTGCCACCAGCAGAGTCGGACAGGGGCCGACGGAGACCCAGTACTTC. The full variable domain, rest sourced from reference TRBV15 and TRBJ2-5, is DAMVIQNPRYQVTQFGKPVTLSCSQTLNHNVMYWYQQKSSQAPKLLFHYYDKDFNNEADTPDNFQSRRPNTSFCFLDIRSPGLGDTAMYLCATSRVGQGPTETQYFGPGTRLLVL.

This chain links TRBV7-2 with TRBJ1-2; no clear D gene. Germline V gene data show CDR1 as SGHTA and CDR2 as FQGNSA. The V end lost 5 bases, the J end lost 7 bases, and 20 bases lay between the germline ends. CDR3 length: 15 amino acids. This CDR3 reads CASSLLGVRIIGYTF. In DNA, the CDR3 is TGTGCCAGCAGCCTTCTCGGGGTTAGAATTATTGGCTACACCTTC.

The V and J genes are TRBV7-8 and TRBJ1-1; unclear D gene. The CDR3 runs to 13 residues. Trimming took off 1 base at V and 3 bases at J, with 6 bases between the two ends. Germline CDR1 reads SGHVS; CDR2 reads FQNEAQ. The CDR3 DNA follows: TGTGCCAGCAGCTTAGGGGAGCACACTGAAGCTTTCTTT. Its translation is CASSLGEHTEAFF.

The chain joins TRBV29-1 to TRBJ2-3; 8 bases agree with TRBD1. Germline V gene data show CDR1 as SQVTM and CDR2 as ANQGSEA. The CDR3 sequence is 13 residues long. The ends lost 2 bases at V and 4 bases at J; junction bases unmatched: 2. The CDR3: CSVESTGADTQYF. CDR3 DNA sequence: TGCAGCGTTGAATCGACAGGGGCAGATACGCAGTATTTT.

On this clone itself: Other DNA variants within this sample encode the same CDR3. CDR3 nucleotides: TGTGCCAGCACTCGGGGTGGCGGCAATCAGCCCCAGCATTTT. Encoded protein: CASTRGGGNQPQHF. The V and J genes are TRBV28 and TRBJ1-5; no firm D call. V shed 7 bases and J shed 2 bases, with 12 bases lying between them. CDR3 length: 14 residues. The V gene's germline CDR1 is MDHEN and CDR2 SYDVKM.

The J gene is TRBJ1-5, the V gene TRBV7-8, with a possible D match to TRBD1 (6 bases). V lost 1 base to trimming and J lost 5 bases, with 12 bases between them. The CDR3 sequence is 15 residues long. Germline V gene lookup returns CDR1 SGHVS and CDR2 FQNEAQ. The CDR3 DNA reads TGTGCCAGCAGCTTAGGGGGGCAGGCGTATCAGCCCCAGCATTTT. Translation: CASSLGGQAYQPQHF.

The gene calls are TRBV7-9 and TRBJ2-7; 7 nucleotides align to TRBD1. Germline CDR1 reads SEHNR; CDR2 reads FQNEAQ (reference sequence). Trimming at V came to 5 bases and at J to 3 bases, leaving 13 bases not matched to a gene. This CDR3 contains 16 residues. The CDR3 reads CASSATTGLRLYEQYF. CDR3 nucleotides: TGTGCCAGCAGCGCGACGACAGGGCTACGCCTCTACGAGCAGTACTTC.

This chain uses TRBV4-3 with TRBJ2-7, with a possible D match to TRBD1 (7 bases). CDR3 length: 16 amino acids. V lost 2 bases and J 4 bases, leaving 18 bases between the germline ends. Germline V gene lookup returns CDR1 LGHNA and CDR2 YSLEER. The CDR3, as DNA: TGCGCCAGCAGCCAATTGTTCCAGGGGGGATTTTACGAGCAGTACTTC. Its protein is CASSQLFQGGFYEQYF.